The source of this T cell receptor (beta chain) is a study of cytomegalovirus exposure and HLA in healthy donors. General observations from the study: In a later analysis, an Asian-associated ancestry cluster reportedly showed fewer N-insertions than the 666-donor mean. TCR beta V segments were, for the most part, productive about 87% or about 30% of the time in an earlier analysis. Presence/absence analyses treated sequencing depth as roughly uniform across donors.

The V gene lost 7 bases and the J gene lost 5 bases, with 17 bases spanning the gap. The germline CDR1 and CDR2 sequences are MDHEN and SYDVKM. CDR3 length: 14 residues. Amplification used 60 Vbeta primers and 13 Jbeta primers. Sequenced by immunoSEQ multiplex PCR; TCRdb stores in-frame clones only, minus some. The data contain over 150,000 clones, around three quarters of them seen just once; the ten biggest clones take up approximately 3.7%. Comments on this clone: Antigen: not known.

This sequence was found in a man aged 25-40 years in good health and CMV-seropositive. The rearrangement joins TRBV28 to TRBJ1-1; weak D call: TRBD1 (5 bases). The sequencing sample was made of PBMCs. The CDR3 loop is CASKTVGSWTEAFF. Written as DNA, the CDR3 is TGTGCCAGCAAGACAGTGGGGTCTTGGACTGAAGCTTTCTTT.